The TCR delta chain described here comes from a study of gamma-delta T cells after stem cell transplantation. Relative to its sample, this clone is medium-sized. CDR3 length: 19 residues. J was trimmed by 0 bases and V by 0 bases; bases with no gene match: 14. The germline V gene encodes CDR1 GEAIGNYY and CDR2 EKD. TCRdb reanalyzed the RT-PCR reads using CATT. The table lists about 1,400 delta-chain clones, 2.4% of them singletons. Sample: gamma-delta T cells. The clonotype comes from a human donor. It is not recorded whose cells these are; they may come from a transplant donor. The chain is built from TRDV2 and TRDJ1, with TRDD3 identical over 8 bases. The CDR3 DNA sequence: TGTGCCTGTGACACCGTACTTGCTGGGGGACCCCCTAACACCGATAAACTCATCTTT. Translation: CACDTVLAGGPPNTDKLIF.